The present T cell receptor (beta chain) was sequenced within a study of T-cell reconstitution after alpha-beta-depleted transplantation in children. The CDR3 is 15 residues long. V was clipped by 7 bases and J by 2 bases, with 17 bases between them. Whole-study results and caveats: The high TCRbeta diversity at day 60 in some patients came from surviving recipient T cells and thymic progenitors.

Construction of the TCRbeta library involved unique molecular identifiers. TCRdb fed the PCR reads into MiXCR, producing one record per CDR3 protein. The sample contains a few hundred thousand distinct CDR3 sequences, roughly a quarter of which appear only once. A few counts support this clonotype. Its antigen is currently unknown. The genes are TRBV12-3 or TRBV12-4 and TRBJ1-2; D is perhaps TRBD1 (5 bases). The sample in question was PBMCs, obtained before TCRalphabeta/CD19-depleted stem cell transplant. The TCR comes from a boy in the first two years of life with Wiskott-Aldrich syndrome, due to receive a stem cell transplant. The CDR3 DNA follows: TGTGCCAGCAACCCGCGGGGCAGGGAGAACTATGGCTACACCTTC. Its translation is CASNPRGRENYGYTF.